The clone carrying this T cell receptor beta chain was seen ten or more times. The sample comes from a study of identical twins. Via MiXCR, TCRdb re-called the 5' RACE reads, giving one row per CDR3 protein. The sample consists of roughly 280,000 distinct CDR3 sequences, nearly 9.5% of them appearing once. With no exceptions, donors were healthy Caucasians. V shed 4 bases, J shed 2 bases, and the junction held 13 bases outside the gene matches. The CDR3 loop spans 18 amino acids. CDR1 and CDR2 (germline): SGHTA, FQGTGA. These data were also filed under a second study, of yellow fever vaccine responses in identical twins.

This chain links TRBV7-3 with TRBJ2-3; 9 positions match TRBD2. Sequenced input: CD8+ T cells sorted from blood. This receptor was taken from a woman aged 18 to 35 in good health. Here the CDR3 DNA reads TGTGCCAGCAGCTCGGGATTCCATGCGGGGGGGCCCACAGATACGCAGTATTTT. Amino acid sequence: CASSSGFHAGGPTDTQYF.